Listed below are T cell receptor beta chains from one sample, sequenced in a study of T cell responses to AZD1222 COVID-19 vaccine. Sequencing was performed with immunoSEQ multiplex PCR; in TCRdb, only in-frame clones are kept and a portion is missing. The sample has under 130,000 clones; 85% to 90% are singletons. Sequenced material: peripheral blood, taken 28 days after the second AZD1222 dose. These receptors originate from an adult who received the AZD1222 COVID-19 vaccine. The CDR3 runs from the conserved cysteine through the conserved F or W. D genes are given only for firm matches. Size is omitted from some rows. Given values are once, few, many or a class for expanded clones.

>few|TRBJ2-1|TRBV19|.
TGTGCCAGTAGTATAGATCTCCGACGGGAAAGGGTCTTC
CASSIDLRRERVF
>.|TRBJ1-5|TRBV30|.
TGTGCCTGGAGTCAGGGGAACGGGAATCAGCCCCAGCATTTT
CAWSQGNGNQPQHF
>.|TRBJ2-7|TRBV2|TRBD2
TGTGCCAGCAGCTGGGTCGGACTAGCGGGAGGCGAGCAGTACTTC
CASSWVGLAGGEQYF
>.|TRBJ1-5|TRBV6-1|.
TGTGCCAGCAGTGAAGGGTCGGGGTTCAATCAGCCCCAGCATTTT
CASSEGSGFNQPQHF
>.|TRBJ2-1|TRBV14|.
TGTGCCAGCAGCCCGGGTAGCGCTTACAATGAGCAGTTCTTC
CASSPGSAYNEQFF
>.|TRBJ1-3|TRBV10-2|.
TGCGCCAGCAGTGATGGTGGAAACACCATATATTTT
CASSDGGNTIYF
>.|TRBJ2-5|TRBV10-3|.
TGTGCCATCAGTACCGCCCGGGACCTCAGTGGAGAGACCCAGTACTTC
CAISTARDLSGETQYF
>.|TRBJ2-7|TRBV9|TRBD1
TGTGCCAGCAGCGTAGGGACAGGTGGGGTTTGGGAGCAGTACTTC
CASSVGTGGVWEQYF
>.|TRBJ1-1|TRBV6-2/TRBV6-3|.
TGTGCCAGCAGTTACCCGGGTCGGCCCGGCTTGAGCGCTTTCTTT
CASSYPGRPGLSAFF
>.|TRBJ1-5|TRBV19|.
TGTGCCACCGAACCCGGGATGGGCAATCAGCCCCAGCATTTT
CATEPGMGNQPQHF
>.|TRBJ2-7|TRBV10-3|.
TGTGCCATCTCAACCGGGGAGTGGCCCTACGAGCAGTACTTC
CAISTGEWPYEQYF
>.|TRBJ2-4|TRBV5-3|.
TGTGCCAGAAGCTTGGGTAGGGTCAAGGCATACATTCAGTACTTC
CARSLGRVKAYIQYF
>once|TRBJ2-7|TRBV7-9|TRBD2
TGTGCCAGCAGCTTATCCGGTGCTAGCGGCTCCTACGAGCAGTACTTC
CASSLSGASGSYEQYF
>.|TRBJ1-6|TRBV28|.
TGTGCCAGCTACCCTTCGGGGAGCTCCTATAATTCACCCCTCCACTTT
CASYPSGSSYNSPLHF
>.|TRBJ2-2|TRBV7-2|.
TGTGCCAGCAGAACCGACCCGACCACCGGGGAGCTGTTTTTT
CASRTDPTTGELFF
>.|TRBJ2-2|TRBV2|.
TGTGCCAGCTCATATTCAGCACGGGCCGGGGAGCTGTTTTTT
CASSYSARAGELFF
>.|TRBJ2-2|TRBV28|.
TGTGCCAGCACCCTCCATAAGACAGGTCCCAACCATTACACCGGGGAGCTGTTTTTT
CASTLHKTGPNHYTGELFF
>.|TRBJ1-5|TRBV5-5|.
TGTGCCAGCAGCTTGCAGGGAGGGGGGAGTCAGCCCCAGCATTTT
CASSLQGGGSQPQHF
>.|TRBJ1-1|TRBV6-2/TRBV6-3|.
TGTGCCAGCAGTTACGGGGGCCTGAACACTGAAGCTTTCTTT
CASSYGGLNTEAFF
>.|TRBJ1-1|TRBV5-1|TRBD1
TGCGCCAGCAGCCTAGACAGGGCGGGGAACACTGAAGCTTTCTTT
CASSLDRAGNTEAFF
>.|TRBJ1-6|TRBV6-2/TRBV6-3|.
TGTGCCAGCAGTACCGGGCCGTGGGTCAAAGAGCGGAATTCACCCCTCCACTTT
CASSTGPWVKERNSPLHF
>.|TRBJ1-4|TRBV19|TRBD1
TGTGCCAGTATGGACAGGGAAAAACTGTTTTTT
CASMDREKLFF
>few|TRBJ1-2|TRBV19|.
TGTGCCAGTAGTCCACCCGGGTATGGCTACACCTTC
CASSPPGYGYTF
>.|TRBJ2-3|TRBV3-1/TRBV3-2|TRBD2
TGTGCCAGCAGCCAGGAATATGGGACTAGCGGTCTCACAGATACGCAGTATTTT
CASSQEYGTSGLTDTQYF
>.|TRBJ1-1|TRBV19|.
TGTGCCAGTAGTACCACCCCGAACACTGAAGCTTTCTTT
CASSTTPNTEAFF
>.|TRBJ1-1|TRBV3-1/TRBV3-2|.
TGTGCCAGCAGCCGGACAGACACTGAAGCTTTCTTT
CASSRTDTEAFF
>.|TRBJ2-3|TRBV30|TRBD2
TGTGCCTGGTGGGCGCGGACTAGCGGGAGGGTGGATACGCAGTATTTT
CAWWARTSGRVDTQYF
>.|TRBJ2-5|TRBV4-1|.
TGCGCCAGCAGCCAAGACCGGCTGGGGAGGAGAGGGGGGACCCAGTACTTC
CASSQDRLGRRGGTQYF
>few|TRBJ1-2|TRBV6-5|.
TGTGCCAGCAGGTCCCGGGAGTCGGCTGGCTACACCTTC
CASRSRESAGYTF
>.|TRBJ1-1|TRBV4-3|.
TGCGCCAGCAGCCAAGGAGCAGGGGATTCCGAAGCTTTCTTT
CASSQGAGDSEAFF
>.|TRBJ1-1|TRBV30|.
TGTGCCTGGAAGAGGGGCGGCACTGAAGCTTTCTTT
CAWKRGGTEAFF
>.|TRBJ2-1|TRBV27|.
TGTGCCAGCAGTTTTGGGTTCTCGCAGGGCCTAAATGAGCAGTTCTTC
CASSFGFSQGLNEQFF
>.|TRBJ2-2|TRBV18|.
TGTGCCAGCTCTCCTCAGTGGTCCGGGGAGCTGTTTTTT
CASSPQWSGELFF
>few|TRBJ2-3|TRBV28|.
TGTGCCAGCAGTTTAAGTTCGATGGGTCAGACGAGCACAGATACGCAGTATTTT
CASSLSSMGQTSTDTQYF
>.|TRBJ2-2|TRBV9|.
TGTGCCAGCAGCGTGCCTGCCAGGCTAAACACCGGGGAGCTGTTTTTT
CASSVPARLNTGELFF
>.|TRBJ1-5|TRBV6-6|.
TGTGCCAGCAGACGCGACCAGCCCCAGCATTTT
CASRRDQPQHF
>.|TRBJ1-2|TRBV27|TRBD1
TGTGCCAGCAGTTCGACTCAGGGGGCAGGTGGCTACACCTTC
CASSSTQGAGGYTF
>.|TRBJ2-7|TRBV3-1/TRBV3-2|TRBD2
TGTGCCAGCAGCCAAGCCGTTGGGCGGGAGATTCCCCGGGGGGGTGAGCAGTACTTC
CASSQAVGREIPRGGEQYF
>.|TRBJ2-7|TRBV14|.
TGTGCCAGCAGCCGGTTATCCGAGCAGTACTTC
CASSRLSEQYF
>.|TRBJ2-1|TRBV19|TRBD2
TGTGCCACCAAGACCCAAGCGGGAGGGCGGTATGAGCAGTTCTTC
CATKTQAGGRYEQFF
>.|TRBJ2-3|TRBV6-5|TRBD1
TGTGCCAGCAGCCGAGATGGGACAGGGAGGCAGTATTTT
CASSRDGTGRQYF
>.|TRBJ2-6|TRBV9|.
TGTGCCAGCAGCGGGCGTTGGCCCTCTGGGGCCAACGTCCTGACTTTC
CASSGRWPSGANVLTF
>.|TRBJ1-2|TRBV28|TRBD1
TGTGCCAGCTTAGTCGGGACAGGAGGCTCCTATGGCTACACCTTC
CASLVGTGGSYGYTF
>.|TRBJ1-6|TRBV3-1/TRBV3-2|.
TGTGCCAGCAGCCGGGACACCTCACCCCTCCACTTT
CASSRDTSPLHF
>.|TRBJ2-2|TRBV7-9|.
TGTGCCAGCAGCTTGGACAACACCGGGGAGCTGTTTTTT
CASSLDNTGELFF
>.|TRBJ2-1|TRBV30|.
TGTGCCTGGAGTCCCACCCTGTTGACGTCCCCCAATGAGCAGTTCTTC
CAWSPTLLTSPNEQFF
>.|TRBJ1-1|TRBV6-5|.
TGTGCCAGCACGCTAGGGAACACTGAAGCTTTCTTT
CASTLGNTEAFF
>once|TRBJ2-5|TRBV7-2|.
TGTGCCAGCAGCTCGGGCGAGGAGACCCAGTACTTC
CASSSGEETQYF
>.|TRBJ1-1|TRBV7-2|.
TGTGCCAGCAGGGAGTTTAGGAACACTGAAGCTTTCTTT
CASREFRNTEAFF
>few|TRBJ1-5|TRBV7-2|.
TGTGCCAGCAGCTTAGGTGGAGTATTGAATCAGCCCCAGCATTTT
CASSLGGVLNQPQHF
>.|TRBJ2-2|TRBV5-6|.
TGTGCCAGCAGCTCCTACAAAGTACGCACCGGGGAGCTGTTTTTT
CASSSYKVRTGELFF
>.|TRBJ2-7|TRBV11-3|TRBD2
TGTGCCAGCAGCTACAGGGAGGTACTAGCGGGGACCGAATACGAGCAGTACTTC
CASSYREVLAGTEYEQYF
>once|TRBJ2-1|TRBV30|TRBD2
TGTGCCTGGAGTACAGAGCGGGAAGGAGAGCAGTTCTTC
CAWSTEREGEQFF
>.|TRBJ1-2|TRBV6-5|.
TGTGCCAGCAGTTACTCAGGACTACTGAATGGCTACACCTTC
CASSYSGLLNGYTF